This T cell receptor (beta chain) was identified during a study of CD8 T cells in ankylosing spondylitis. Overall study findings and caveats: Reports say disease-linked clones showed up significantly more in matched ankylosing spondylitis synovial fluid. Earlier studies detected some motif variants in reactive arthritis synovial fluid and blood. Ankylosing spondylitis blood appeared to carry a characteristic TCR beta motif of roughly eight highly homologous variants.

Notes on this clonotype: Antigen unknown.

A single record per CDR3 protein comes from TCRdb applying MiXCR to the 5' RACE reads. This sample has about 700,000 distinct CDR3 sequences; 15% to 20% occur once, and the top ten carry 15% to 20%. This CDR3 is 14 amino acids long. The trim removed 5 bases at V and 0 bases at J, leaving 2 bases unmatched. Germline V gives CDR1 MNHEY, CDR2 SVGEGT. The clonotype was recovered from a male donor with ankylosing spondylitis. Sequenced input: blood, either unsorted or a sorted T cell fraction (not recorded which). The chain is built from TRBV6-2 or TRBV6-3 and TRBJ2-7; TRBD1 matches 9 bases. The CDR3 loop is CASSDRGTSYEQYF. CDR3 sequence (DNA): TGTGCCAGCAGTGACAGGGGGACCTCCTACGAGCAGTACTTC.